This T cell receptor beta chain is drawn from a study of T cells in Graves' hyperthyroidism and ophthalmopathy. It was RNA transcripts that yielded the amplified TCR beta CDR3 regions. The primer set for the first-round RT-PCR of the TCR CDR3 was HTBI. Using its own MiXCR run on the multiplex PCR reads, TCRdb lists one record per CDR3 protein. Of a few hundred thousand distinct CDR3 sequences in the sample, more than 15% are singletons; the top ten hold less than 3.5%. The CDR3 has 13 amino acids. Trimming pared 3 bases from V and 5 bases from J, leaving 7 bases between. Germline CDR1 reads LNHDA; CDR2 reads SQIVND (reference sequence).

The chain combines TRBV19 with TRBJ2-2; D may be TRBD2 (5 bases). The clonotype originates from a woman between 40 and 50 years old with Graves' ophthalmopathy. The sequenced sample was blood. The chain's CDR3 is CASSIPGTGELFF. CDR3 nucleotide sequence: TGTGCCAGTAGTATCCCGGGGACCGGGGAGCTGTTTTTT.